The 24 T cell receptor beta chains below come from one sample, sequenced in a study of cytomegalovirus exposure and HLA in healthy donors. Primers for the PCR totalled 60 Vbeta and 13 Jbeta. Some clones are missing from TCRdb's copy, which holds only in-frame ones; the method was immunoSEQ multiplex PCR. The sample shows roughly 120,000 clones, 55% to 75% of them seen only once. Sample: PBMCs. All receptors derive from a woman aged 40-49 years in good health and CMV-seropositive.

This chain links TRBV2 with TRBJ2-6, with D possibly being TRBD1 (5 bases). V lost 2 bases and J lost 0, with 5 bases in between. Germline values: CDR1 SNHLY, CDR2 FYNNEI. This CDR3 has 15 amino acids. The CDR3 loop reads CASSERGSGANVLTF. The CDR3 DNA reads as TGTGCCAGCAGTGAAAGGGGCTCTGGGGCCAACGTCCTGACTTTC.

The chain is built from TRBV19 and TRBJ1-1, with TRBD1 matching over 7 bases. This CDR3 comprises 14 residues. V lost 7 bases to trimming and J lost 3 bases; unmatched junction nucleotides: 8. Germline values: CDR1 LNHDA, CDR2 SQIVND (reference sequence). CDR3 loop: CASKGAGDDTEAFF. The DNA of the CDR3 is TGTGCCAGTAAGGGGGCAGGCGACGACACTGAAGCTTTCTTT.

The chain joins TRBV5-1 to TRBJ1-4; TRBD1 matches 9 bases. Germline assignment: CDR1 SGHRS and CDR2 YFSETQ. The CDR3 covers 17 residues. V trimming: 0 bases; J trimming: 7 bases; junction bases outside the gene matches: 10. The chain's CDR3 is CASSLGTGDPVPEKLFF. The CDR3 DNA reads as TGCGCCAGCAGCTTGGGGACAGGGGACCCAGTTCCTGAAAAACTGTTTTTT.

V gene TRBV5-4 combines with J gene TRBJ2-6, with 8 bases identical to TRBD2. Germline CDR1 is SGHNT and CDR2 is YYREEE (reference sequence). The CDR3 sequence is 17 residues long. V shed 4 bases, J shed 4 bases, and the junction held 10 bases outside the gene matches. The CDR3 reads CASSRGGRRAGANVLTF. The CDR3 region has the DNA TGTGCCAGCAGCCGGGGGGGCAGGCGGGCCGGGGCCAACGTCCTGACTTTC.

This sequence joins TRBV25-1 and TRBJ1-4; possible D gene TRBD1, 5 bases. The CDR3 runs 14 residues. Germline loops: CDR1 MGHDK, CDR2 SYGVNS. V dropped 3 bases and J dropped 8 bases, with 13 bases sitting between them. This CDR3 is CASSDRGLREKLFF. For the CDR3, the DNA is TGTGCCAGCAGTGACCGGGGACTTCGGGAAAAACTGTTTTTT.

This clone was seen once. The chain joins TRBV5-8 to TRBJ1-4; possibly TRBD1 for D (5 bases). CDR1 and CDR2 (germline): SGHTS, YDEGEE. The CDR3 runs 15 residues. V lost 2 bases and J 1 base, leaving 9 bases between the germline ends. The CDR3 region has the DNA TGTGCCAGCAGCTTCAGGGATGGAACTAATGAAAAACTGTTTTTT. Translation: CASSFRDGTNEKLFF.

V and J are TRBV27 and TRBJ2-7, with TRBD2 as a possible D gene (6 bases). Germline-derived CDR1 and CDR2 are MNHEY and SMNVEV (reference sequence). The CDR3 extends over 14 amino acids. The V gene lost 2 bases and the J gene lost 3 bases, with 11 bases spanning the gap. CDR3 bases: TGTGCCAGCAGTTTAGGGCTAGCGCTCTACGAGCAGTACTTC. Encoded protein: CASSLGLALYEQYF.

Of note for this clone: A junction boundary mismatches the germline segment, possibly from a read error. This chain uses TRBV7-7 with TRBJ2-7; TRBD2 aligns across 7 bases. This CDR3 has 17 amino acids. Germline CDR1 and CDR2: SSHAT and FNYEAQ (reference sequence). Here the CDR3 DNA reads TGTGCTAGCAGCCAGCCCTACGGGGGAGGGAGCTCCTACGAGCAGTACTTC. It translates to CASSQPYGGGSSYEQYF.

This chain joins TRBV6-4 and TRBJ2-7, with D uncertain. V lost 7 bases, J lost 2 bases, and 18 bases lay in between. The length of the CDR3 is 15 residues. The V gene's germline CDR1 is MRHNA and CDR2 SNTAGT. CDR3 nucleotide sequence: TGTGCCAGCAAATTATTTCAAGACTTAGCCTACGAGCAGTACTTC. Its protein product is CASKLFQDLAYEQYF.

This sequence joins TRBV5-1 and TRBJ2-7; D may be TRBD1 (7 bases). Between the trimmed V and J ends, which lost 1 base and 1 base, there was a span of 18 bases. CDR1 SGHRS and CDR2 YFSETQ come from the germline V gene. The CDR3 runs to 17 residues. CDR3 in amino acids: CASSLISGGTESYEQYF. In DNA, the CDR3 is TGCGCCAGCAGCTTGATTAGTGGAGGGACAGAGTCCTACGAGCAGTACTTC.

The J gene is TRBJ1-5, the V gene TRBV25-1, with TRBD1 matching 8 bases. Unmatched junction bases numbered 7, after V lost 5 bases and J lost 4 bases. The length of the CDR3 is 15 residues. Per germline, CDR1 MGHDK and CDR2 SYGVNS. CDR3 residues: CASSSSTGDNQPQHF. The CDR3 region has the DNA TGTGCCAGCAGTTCATCGACAGGGGATAATCAGCCCCAGCATTTT. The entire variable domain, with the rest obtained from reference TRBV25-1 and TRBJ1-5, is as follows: EADIYQTPRYLVIGTGKKITLECSQTMGHDKMYWYQQDPGMELHLIHYSYGVNSTEKGDLSSESTVSRIRTEHFPLTLESARPSHTSQYLCASSSSTGDNQPQHFGDGTRLSIL.

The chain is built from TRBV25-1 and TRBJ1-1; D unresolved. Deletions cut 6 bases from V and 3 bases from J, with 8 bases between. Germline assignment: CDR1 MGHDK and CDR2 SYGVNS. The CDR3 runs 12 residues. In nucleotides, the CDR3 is TGTGCCAGCAGACACAGTGACACTGAAGCTTTCTTT. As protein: CASRHSDTEAFF. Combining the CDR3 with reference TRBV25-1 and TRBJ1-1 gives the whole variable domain EADIYQTPRYLVIGTGKKITLECSQTMGHDKMYWYQQDPGMELHLIHYSYGVNSTEKGDLSSESTVSRIRTEHFPLTLESARPSHTSQYLCASRHSDTEAFFGQGTRLTVV.

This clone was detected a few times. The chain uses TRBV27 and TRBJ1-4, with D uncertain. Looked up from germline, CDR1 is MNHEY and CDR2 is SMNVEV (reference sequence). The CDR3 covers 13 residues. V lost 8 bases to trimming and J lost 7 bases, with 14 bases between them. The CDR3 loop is CASGYPPFEKLFF. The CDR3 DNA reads TGTGCCAGCGGTTATCCCCCTTTTGAAAAACTGTTTTTT.

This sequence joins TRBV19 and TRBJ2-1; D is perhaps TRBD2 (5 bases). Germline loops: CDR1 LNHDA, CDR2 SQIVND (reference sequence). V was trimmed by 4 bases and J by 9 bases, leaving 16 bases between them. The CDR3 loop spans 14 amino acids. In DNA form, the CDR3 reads TGTGCCAGTAGTAGAGACCCGGGATGGAGTGAGCAGTTCTTC. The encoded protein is CASSRDPGWSEQFF.

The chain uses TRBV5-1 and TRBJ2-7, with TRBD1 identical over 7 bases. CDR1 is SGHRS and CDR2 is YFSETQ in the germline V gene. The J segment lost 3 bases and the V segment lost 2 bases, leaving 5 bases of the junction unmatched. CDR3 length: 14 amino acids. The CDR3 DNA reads TGCGCCAGCAGCTTCCGGACAGGTGGCTACGAGCAGTACTTC. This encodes CASSFRTGGYEQYF.

This CDR3 is CAISGGPRRTYEQYF. Here the CDR3 DNA reads TGTGCCATCAGTGGGGGCCCGCGACGGACCTACGAGCAGTACTTC. The V and J genes are TRBV10-3 and TRBJ2-5; D may be TRBD1 (5 bases). Judging by the DNA end, TRBJ2-7 fits better; the J call may be wrong. The CDR3 has 15 residues. Germline loops: CDR1 ENHRY, CDR2 SYGVKD.

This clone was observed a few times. CDR3: CASSVSGGDTEAFF. CDR3 nucleotides: TGCGCCAGCAGCGTGAGCGGGGGAGACACTGAAGCTTTCTTT. This sequence joins TRBV5-1 and TRBJ1-1, with a tentative D call TRBD1 (5 bases). Per germline, CDR1 SGHRS and CDR2 YFSETQ. This CDR3 is built from 14 residues. V was clipped by 4 bases and J by 3 bases, with 13 bases between them.

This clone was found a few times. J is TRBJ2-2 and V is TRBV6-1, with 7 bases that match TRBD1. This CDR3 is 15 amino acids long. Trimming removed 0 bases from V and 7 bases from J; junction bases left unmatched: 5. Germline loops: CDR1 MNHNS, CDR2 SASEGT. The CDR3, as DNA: TGTGCCAGCAGTGAAGCAGGGGGCGAGGGCGGGGAGCTGTTTTTT. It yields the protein CASSEAGGEGGELFF.

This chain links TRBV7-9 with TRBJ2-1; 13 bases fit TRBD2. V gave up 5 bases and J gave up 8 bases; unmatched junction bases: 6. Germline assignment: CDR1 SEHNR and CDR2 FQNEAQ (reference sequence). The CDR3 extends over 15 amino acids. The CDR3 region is CASSHGLAGAYEQFF. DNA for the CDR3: TGTGCCAGCAGCCACGGACTAGCGGGAGCCTATGAGCAGTTCTTC.

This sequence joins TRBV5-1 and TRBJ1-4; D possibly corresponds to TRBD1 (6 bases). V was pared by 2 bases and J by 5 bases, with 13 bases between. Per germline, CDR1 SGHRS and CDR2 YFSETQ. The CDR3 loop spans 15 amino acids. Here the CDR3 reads CASSFAYGQNEKLFF. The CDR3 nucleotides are TGCGCCAGCAGCTTTGCTTACGGACAGAATGAAAAACTGTTTTTT.

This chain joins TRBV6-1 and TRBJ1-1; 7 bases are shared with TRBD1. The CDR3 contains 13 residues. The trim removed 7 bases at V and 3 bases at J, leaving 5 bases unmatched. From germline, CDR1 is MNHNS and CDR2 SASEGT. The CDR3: CASNRGEDTEAFF. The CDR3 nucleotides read TGTGCCAGCAACAGGGGCGAGGACACTGAAGCTTTCTTT.

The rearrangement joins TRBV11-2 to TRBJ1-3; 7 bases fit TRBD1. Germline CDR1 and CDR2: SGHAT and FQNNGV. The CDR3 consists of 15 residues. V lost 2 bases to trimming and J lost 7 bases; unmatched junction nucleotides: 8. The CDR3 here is CASSLQATGRNTIYF. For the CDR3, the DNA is TGTGCCAGCAGCTTACAGGCGACAGGGCGGAACACCATATATTTT.

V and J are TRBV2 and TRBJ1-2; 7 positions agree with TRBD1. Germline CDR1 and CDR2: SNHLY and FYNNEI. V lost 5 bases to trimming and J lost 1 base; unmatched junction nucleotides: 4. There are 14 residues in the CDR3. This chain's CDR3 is CASSLGQLNYGYTF. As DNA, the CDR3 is TGTGCCAGCAGTTTGGGACAGCTTAACTATGGCTACACCTTC.

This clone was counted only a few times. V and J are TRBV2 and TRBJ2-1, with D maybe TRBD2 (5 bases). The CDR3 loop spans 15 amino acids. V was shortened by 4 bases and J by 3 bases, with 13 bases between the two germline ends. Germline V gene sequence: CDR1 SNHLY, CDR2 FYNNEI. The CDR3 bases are TGTGCCAGCAGTGGCTCGGGTACTAGCTACAATGAGCAGTTCTTC. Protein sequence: CASSGSGTSYNEQFF.